This TCR beta chain originates from a study of cytomegalovirus exposure and HLA in healthy donors. Background on the study: Among over 350 genotyped donors, more than 65% fell in the Caucasian-associated ancestry cluster.

CDR3 size: 15 residues. From germline, CDR1 is SSHAT and CDR2 FNYEAQ (reference sequence). Regarding this clone: Its antigen remains unknown. Germline is not matched at one junction end, which may reflect a read error.

PCR used 60 Vbeta primers and 13 Jbeta primers. Profiled with immunoSEQ multiplex PCR; TCRdb holds only in-frame clones, not every one. The sample shows 240,000 or so clones, about 81% of them seen only once. Study-wide findings and caveats: TCR beta chain V- and J-gene trimming was linked, in a later analysis, to a missense variant in DCLRE1C. Among TCR beta chains of equal frequency, HLA-associated ones were more clonally expanded in a later analysis.

The receptor comes from a woman aged 40 to 49 in good health and CMV-seropositive. The specimen sequenced was PBMCs. The V call is TRBV7-7, the J call TRBJ2-2; 10 positions match TRBD1. The CDR3 protein is CASSSRDRGTGELFF. Here the CDR3 DNA reads TGTGCTAGCAGCTCCCGGGACAGGGGTACCGGGGAGCTGTTTTTT.